Listed here are 22 T cell receptor beta chains from one sample, sequenced in a study of regulatory T cells in long-lasting Graves disease. Specified time point: newly diagnosed GD, antithyroid drugs for less than 3 months. Extracted RNA from PBMCs served as the source of the TCR library. Sequencing libraries for TCR beta were prepared with iRepertoire HTBI primers and Arm-PCR of CDR3 regions. In TCRdb, the multiplex PCR reads were re-called with MiXCR into one record per CDR3 protein. This sample has about 350,000 distinct CDR3 sequences, with over 15% found just once. These data were also filed under a second study, of T cells in Graves' hyperthyroidism and ophthalmopathy.

The sequenced sample was peripheral blood mononuclear cells (PBMCs), obtained at new diagnosis, from a patient treated with antithyroid drugs. Every receptor here comes from a middle-aged man with Graves disease.

This clonotype showed up many times. An end of the junction does not agree with germline; a read error may underlie this. The V and J genes are TRBV7-3 and TRBJ1-3, with D possibly TRBD1 on 5 matching bases. From germline, CDR1 is SGHTA and CDR2 FQGTGA. This CDR3 spans 13 amino acids. The CDR3 here is CASSAGAGNTIYF. The CDR3 DNA reads TGCGCCAGCAGCGCGGGGGCTGGAAACACCATATATTTT.

This clonotype was counted ten times or more. Because the CDR3's place on the DNA is in doubt, the DNA is left out and the CDR3 is given as listed by TCRdb. This sequence joins TRBV7-2 and TRBJ1-2; whether TRBD1, the table's D call, matches the DNA was not checked. Germline-derived CDR1 and CDR2 are SGHTA and FQGNSA. Including both end residues, the CDR3 is 12 amino acids long. The CDR3 spells CASSWGGGALTF.

This clonotype came up many times. The chain uses TRBV18 and TRBJ1-1; 11 bases match TRBD1. V dropped 6 bases and J dropped 4; count of bases not matched to a gene: 4. The CDR3 runs to 14 residues. Germline V gives CDR1 KGHSH, CDR2 LQKENI. Here the CDR3 reads CASSQGQGGTEAFF. CDR3 sequence (DNA): TGTGCCAGCTCGCAGGGACAGGGGGGCACTGAAGCTTTCTTT.

The chain links TRBV5-1 to TRBJ1-1; tentative D call: TRBD1 (5 bases). The CDR3 totals 14 residues. Germline CDR1 SGHRS, CDR2 YFSETQ. V lost 5 bases and J lost 5, with 16 bases in between. The CDR3 bases are TGCGCCAGCAGACAGGACGGTGGGGGGACTGAAGCTTTCTTT. Amino acids: CASRQDGGGTEAFF.

The table lists this clonotype with a count of one. The rearrangement links TRBV11-1 to TRBJ2-1; 13 nucleotides agree with TRBD2. Germline-derived CDR1 and CDR2 are SGHAT and FQDESV (reference sequence). CDR3 length: 15 residues. The V and J ends lost 5 bases and 6 bases, in that order; junction bases with no gene match: 4. The CDR3 DNA is TGTGCCAGCAGCCTCTGGACTAGCGGGGGCAATGAGCAGTTCTTC. Protein: CASSLWTSGGNEQFF.

The table lists this clonotype with many counts. This chain uses TRBV5-1 with TRBJ2-5, with D perhaps matching TRBD1 or TRBD2 (6 bases each). Germline V gene sequence: CDR1 SGHRS, CDR2 YFSETQ. The CDR3 spans 14 residues. V was cut by 1 base and J by 4 bases, with 11 bases left in between. CDR3 residues: CASSLMEGGETQYF. In DNA form, the CDR3 reads TGCGCCAGCAGCTTGATGGAGGGGGGAGAGACCCAGTACTTC.

This clonotype was found a few times. The rearrangement joins TRBV6-1 to TRBJ2-2, with no clear D. CDR3 length: 16 amino acids. The V gene lost 6 bases and the J gene lost 2 bases, with 16 bases spanning the gap. Germline CDR1 and CDR2: MNHNS and SASEGT. CDR3 bases: TGTGCCAGCAGAACCCGGGTCTTCAATAACACCGGGGAGCTGTTTTTT. This gives the protein CASRTRVFNNTGELFF.

The chain joins TRBV5-6 to TRBJ2-1; 11 bases are shared with TRBD2. The J call is uncertain, as TRBJ2-5 better fits the DNA end. The CDR3 loop spans 15 amino acids. Germline V lookup: CDR1 SGHDT, CDR2 YYEEEE. The CDR3 nucleotides are TGTGCCAGCAGCCCTCCACTAGCGGGGGAGGAGACCCAGTACTTC. It specifies CASSPPLAGEETQYF.

This clonotype was detected ten times or more. This chain links TRBV29-1 with TRBJ2-3; D unclear. Per the germline V gene, CDR1 is SQVTM and CDR2 is ANQGSEA. V was pared by 6 bases and J by 2 bases, with 9 bases between. The length of the CDR3 is 12 residues. The CDR3 spells CSVDRATDTQYF. The CDR3 nucleotides are TGCAGCGTCGATAGGGCCACAGATACGCAGTATTTT.

This clonotype showed up many times. As DNA, the CDR3 is TGTGCCAGCACTCGACCGGGACAGGGGGCTGAAGCTTTCTTT. Translated: CASTRPGQGAEAFF. This chain connects TRBV28 to TRBJ1-1, with TRBD1 matching over 11 bases. The CDR3 totals 14 residues. J lost 6 bases, V lost 7 bases, and 7 bases had no gene match. Germline assignment: CDR1 MDHEN and CDR2 SYDVKM.

This clonotype was recorded at least ten times. The V call is TRBV2, the J call TRBJ2-2; D might be TRBD1 or TRBD2, each matching 6 bases. The germline V gene encodes CDR1 SNHLY and CDR2 FYNNEI. The CDR3 consists of 16 residues. The ends were cut back, 3 bases at V and 1 base at J, with 12 bases in the middle. CDR3: CASSDEGGQNTGELFF. The CDR3 coding sequence is TGTGCCAGCAGTGATGAGGGGGGACAGAACACCGGGGAGCTGTTTTTT. The full variable domain, completed using reference TRBV2 and TRBJ2-2, is EPEVTQTPSHQVTQMGQEVILRCVPISNHLYFYWYRQILGQKVEFLVSFYNNEISEKSEIFDDQFSVERPDGSNFTLKIRSTKLEDSAMYFCASSDEGGQNTGELFFGEGSRLTVL.

This clonotype was counted between two and nine times. The V and J genes are TRBV4-2 and TRBJ2-4; D not resolved. Germline V gives CDR1 LGHNA, CDR2 YNFKEQ. The CDR3 consists of 16 residues. Trimming took off 0 bases at V and 0 bases at J, with 9 bases between the two ends. The CDR3 DNA reads TGTGCCAGCAGCCAAGATGTATTACTAGCCAAAAACATTCAGTACTTC. Protein product: CASSQDVLLAKNIQYF.

The chain employs TRBV5-6 and TRBJ1-4; 9 bases line up with TRBD1. V trimming: 5 bases; J trimming: 8 bases; junction bases outside the gene matches: 10. The CDR3 runs 15 residues. In germline, CDR1 is SGHDT, CDR2 YYEEEE. The CDR3 region has the DNA TGTGCCAGCAGAAAACAGGGGGCACGGATAGAAAAACTGTTTTTT. Its translation is CASRKQGARIEKLFF.

This clonotype has a handful of counts. This chain connects TRBV6-2 or TRBV6-3 to TRBJ2-5; TRBD1 might be the D (5 bases). The ends were cut back, 9 bases at V and 3 bases at J, with 14 bases in the middle. The CDR3 consists of 13 residues. Germline CDR1 and CDR2: MNHEY and SVGEGT. The CDR3 coding sequence is TGTGCCAGTAGTGGGTGGGGCGAAGAGACCCAGTACTTC. This translates into CASSGWGEETQYF.

This clonotype appeared many times. The chain is built from TRBV7-2 and TRBJ1-6; 12 bases line up with TRBD1. Germline-derived CDR1 and CDR2 are SGHTA and FQGNSA. Losses at the gene ends were 5 bases for V and 7 bases for J; bases not matched to a gene: 18. The CDR3 is made up of 20 amino acids. The CDR3 spells CASSPTPGDRGRNLNSPLHF. For the CDR3, the DNA is TGTGCCAGCAGCCCCACACCAGGGGACAGGGGGCGAAACTTAAATTCACCCCTCCACTTT.

This clonotype was seen many times. The chain is built from TRBV2 and TRBJ1-6, with a weak D call TRBD1 (6 bases). Trimming took off 5 bases at V and 4 bases at J, with 18 bases between the two ends. There are 17 residues in the CDR3. Per the germline V gene, CDR1 is SNHLY and CDR2 is FYNNEI. Here the CDR3 reads CASSRSGGGGYNSPLHF. CDR3 coding DNA: TGTGCCAGCAGTAGAAGCGGGGGGGGCGGTTATAATTCACCCCTCCACTTT.

This clonotype was seen repeatedly, ten times or more. This chain joins TRBV10-3 and TRBJ2-5; 9 nucleotides match TRBD1. CDR3 length: 16 amino acids. Trimming cost V 4 bases and J 2 bases; bases outside gene matches: 8. CDR1 and CDR2 (germline): ENHRY, SYGVKD. The chain's CDR3 is CAISGNPGQGQETQYF. CDR3 DNA: TGTGCCATCAGTGGAAATCCGGGACAGGGTCAAGAGACCCAGTACTTC.

This clonotype was seen at least ten times. As DNA, the CDR3 is TGCGCCAGCGGGACGGTACCAGTGTCCTACAATGAGCAGTTCTTC. This translates into CASGTVPVSYNEQFF. This chain joins TRBV4-1 and TRBJ2-1; D may correspond to TRBD1 or TRBD2 (5 bases each). V gave up 8 bases and J gave up 1 base, with 15 bases separating them. CDR3 length: 15 amino acids. CDR1 MGHRA and CDR2 YSYEKL come from the germline V gene.

The chain is built from TRBV29-1 and TRBJ2-3; no firm D call. Germline CDR1 reads SQVTM; CDR2 reads ANQGSEA. The length of the CDR3 is 16 residues. The V gene lost 3 bases and the J gene lost 0 bases, with 16 bases spanning the gap. DNA of the CDR3: TGCAGCGTTGATCCCTTTACTGGGAAGAGCACAGATACGCAGTATTTT. Its protein product is CSVDPFTGKSTDTQYF.

In this sample, this clonotype turned up many times. V usage is TRBV28 and J usage is TRBJ1-1; 11 bases are a match to TRBD1. The CDR3 totals 15 residues. Germline lookup yields CDR1 MDHEN and CDR2 SYDVKM. V trimming: 6 bases; J trimming: 6 bases; junction bases outside the gene matches: 9. In nucleotides, the CDR3 is TGTGCCAGCAGCCCCCTGGGACAGGGGGTTCCTGAAGCTTTCTTT. Encoded protein: CASSPLGQGVPEAFF.

V and J are TRBV7-6 and TRBJ2-1; the match to TRBD1 covers 9 bases. Germline V gives CDR1 SGHVS, CDR2 FNYEAQ. The CDR3 spans 18 residues. The V segment lost 2 bases and the J segment 5 bases; nucleotides outside the gene matches: 13. The chain's CDR3 is CASSLPRAQGARNNEQFF. The CDR3 bases are TGTGCCAGCAGCTTACCTCGGGCACAGGGGGCGAGGAACAATGAGCAGTTCTTC.

This chain joins TRBV5-6 and TRBJ1-4; D unresolved. The CDR3 length is 18 residues. The V end lost 4 bases, the J end lost 3 bases, and 22 bases lay between the germline ends. Germline V gene lookup returns CDR1 SGHDT and CDR2 YYEEEE. The CDR3 reads CASSRASSGSGANEKLFF. CDR3 DNA: TGTGCCAGCAGCCGGGCGTCGTCGGGGAGCGGGGCTAATGAAAAACTGTTTTTT.